This TCR beta chain was sequenced during a study of CXCR3-negative and CXCR3-positive naive CD8 T cells. For the study at large: Summed over all libraries, TRB reads came to approximately 140 million, with about 1.5 +/- 0.3 million per library. Notes on the study in general: For memory CD8+ cells diversity was much lower, but both naive subsets had comparably high diversity. For naive cells, CXCR3-negative and CXCR3-positive subsets had similar TRBV-TRBJ usage; for memory cells, usage differed.

Looked up from germline, CDR1 is SGHRS and CDR2 is YFSETQ. The CDR3 runs to 15 residues. Remarks on this clonotype: Its target is not known.

5' RACE with UMI labels generated the TRB cDNA libraries. TCRdb re-called the 5' RACE reads; every CDR3 protein appears as one record, without DNA. This sample's table reports 130,000 or so distinct CDR3 sequences. The V and J genes are TRBV5-1 and TRBJ1-1; lacking DNA, the TRBD1 call made by TCRdb goes unchecked. What was sequenced was naive CXCR3- CD8+ T cells from blood. Subset in this sample: CD45RO-CCR7+CD27+CD95- naive CD8+ T cells lacking CXCR3 (TNR3-). The sequence came from a human donor in good health. Some clones in this sample may be carry-over from other donors' samples. This CDR3 is CASSLVGGVNTEAFF.